In this sample, the clone carrying this T cell receptor (beta chain) turned up many times. The antigen remains undetermined. The data belong to a study of cytomegalovirus exposure and HLA in healthy donors. Study findings and constraints: As confirmed in vitro, a few CMV-associated chains were specific for CMV antigens. Cytomegalovirus-associated status was assigned to 164 TCR beta chains. A later analysis found first-cohort TCR clusters tended to co-occur in the 90 to 150 validation repertoires.

The CDR3 consists of 15 residues. With V trimmed by 10 bases and J by 0 bases, 3 bases remained unmatched. CDR1 is MNHEY, CDR2 SVGAGI, per germline. The repertoire was sequenced with immunoSEQ multiplex PCR; TCRdb's copy has only in-frame clones and lacks some. The profile shows approximately 120,000 clones, about nine tenths of them singletons. V gene TRBV6-5 combines with J gene TRBJ2-6; 10 bases map to TRBD1. The receptor was isolated from a woman under 30 in good health and CMV-seronegative. The sequenced sample was PBMCs. The DNA for the CDR3 is TGTGCCACGGGGACAGGGGTCTCTGGGGCCAACGTCCTGACTTTC. Translation: CATGTGVSGANVLTF.